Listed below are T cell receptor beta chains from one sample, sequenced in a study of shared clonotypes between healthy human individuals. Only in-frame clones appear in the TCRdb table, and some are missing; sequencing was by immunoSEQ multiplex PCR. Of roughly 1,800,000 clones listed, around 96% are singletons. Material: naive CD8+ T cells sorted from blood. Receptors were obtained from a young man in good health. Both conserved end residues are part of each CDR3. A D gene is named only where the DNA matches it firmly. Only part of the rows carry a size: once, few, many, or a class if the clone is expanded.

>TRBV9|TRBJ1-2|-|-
TGTGCCAGCAGCGTAGCTACGGACAGCAACTATGGCTACACCTTC
CASSVATDSNYGYTF
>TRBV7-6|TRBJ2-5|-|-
TGTGCCAGCAGCTTAGGCGCGTCAGAGACCCAGTACTTC
CASSLGASETQYF
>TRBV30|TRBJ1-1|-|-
TGTGCCTGGAGTGAGTTCGGGGGGACTGAAGCTTTCTTT
CAWSEFGGTEAFF
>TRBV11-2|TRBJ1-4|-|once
TGTGCCAGCAGCCCAGGACAGATGCTTAATGAAAAACTGTTTTTT
CASSPGQMLNEKLFF
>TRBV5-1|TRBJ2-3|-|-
TGCGCCAGCAGCTTGGGGGTAGGTGCCAGTTTTACAGATACGCAGTATTTT
CASSLGVGASFTDTQYF
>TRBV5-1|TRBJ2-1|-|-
TGCGCCAGCAGCTTTTCCTATGGTTTTAATGAGCAGTTCTTC
CASSFSYGFNEQFF
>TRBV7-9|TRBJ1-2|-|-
TGTGCCAGCAGCAACGACATTTCCTATGGCTACACCTTC
CASSNDISYGYTF
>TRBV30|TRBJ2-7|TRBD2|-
TGTGCCTGGACCATGGGGCGGGGGTACGAGCAGTACTTC
CAWTMGRGYEQYF
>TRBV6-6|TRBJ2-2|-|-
TGTGCCAGCAGTTACAAACAGAACACCGGGGAGCTGTTTTTT
CASSYKQNTGELFF
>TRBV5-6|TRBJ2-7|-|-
TGTGCCAGCAGCTCCGGGCCAACCTCCTACGAGCAGTACTTC
CASSSGPTSYEQYF
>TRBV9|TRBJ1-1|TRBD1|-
TGTGCCAGCAGCGTAGGGGAGGGGGCAAACACTGAAGCTTTCTTT
CASSVGEGANTEAFF
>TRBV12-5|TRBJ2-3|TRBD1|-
TGTGCTAGTGGTTTGGCAAGGGCAGGGGGCTTAACAGATACGCAGTATTTT
CASGLARAGGLTDTQYF
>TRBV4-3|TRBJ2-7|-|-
TGCGCCAGCAGCCAAGAAGTTGGGTCGGAGAACTACGAGCAGTACTTC
CASSQEVGSENYEQYF
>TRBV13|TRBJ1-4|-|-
TGTGCCAGCAGCTTAGGGCCCCGGCTACCGGAGGGCTATGCTAATGAAAAACTGTTTTTT
CASSLGPRLPEGYANEKLFF
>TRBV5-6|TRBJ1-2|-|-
TGTGCCAGCAGCTTGGAGCTGTCTGGCTACACCTTC
CASSLELSGYTF
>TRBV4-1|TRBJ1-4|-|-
TGCGCCAGCAGCCAATTTAGGGACGCAACTAATGAAAAACTGTTTTTT
CASSQFRDATNEKLFF
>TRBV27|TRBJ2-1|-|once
TGTGCCAGCAGTTTCGGAGCGGACTCCTACAATGAGCAGTTCTTC
CASSFGADSYNEQFF
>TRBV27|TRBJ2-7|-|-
TGTGCCAGCAGTTTACACGGGTTCTCCTACGAGCAGTACTTC
CASSLHGFSYEQYF
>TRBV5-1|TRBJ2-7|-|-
TGCGCCAGCCTAGGGGGAAACGAGCAGTACTTC
CASLGGNEQYF
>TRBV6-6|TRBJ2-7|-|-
TGTGCCAGCAGTCTGGACAGCGGCCTGCCCCTCGAGCAGTACTTC
CASSLDSGLPLEQYF
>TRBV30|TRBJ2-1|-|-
TGTGCCTGGAGCGCTAATGAACAGTTCTTC
CAWSANEQFF
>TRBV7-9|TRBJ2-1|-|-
TGTGCCAGCAGCTTAGGGGCAGGATACAATGAGCAGTTCTTC
CASSLGAGYNEQFF
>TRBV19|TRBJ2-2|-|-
TGTGCCAGTAGTACACGAGGGAGAAACACCGGGGAGCTGTTTTTT
CASSTRGRNTGELFF
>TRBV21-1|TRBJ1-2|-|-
TGTGCCAGCAGCAAAGAGAAGGGACAGGGGGCGGACTATGGCTACACCTTC
CASSKEKGQGADYGYTF
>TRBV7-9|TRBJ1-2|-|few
TGTGCCAGCAGCAGAGTGGGGGATGGCTACACCTTC
CASSRVGDGYTF
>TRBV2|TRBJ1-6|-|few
TGTGCCAGACCGGACGGCCCGCATCACCACTTT
CARPDGPHHHF
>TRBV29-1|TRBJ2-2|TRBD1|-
TGCAGCGTTTCGGACAGGGCCGGGGAGCTGTTTTTT
CSVSDRAGELFF
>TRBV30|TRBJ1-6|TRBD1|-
TGTGCCTGGAGTCCCCGTGGGACAGGGGGAAATTCACCCCTCCACTTT
CAWSPRGTGGNSPLHF
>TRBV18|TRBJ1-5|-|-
TGTGCCAGCTCACCACCGGAGGGACAGCCCCAGCATTTT
CASSPPEGQPQHF
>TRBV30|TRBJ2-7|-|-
TGTGCCTGTGGAGGGAGCGCCTACGAGCAGTACTTC
CACGGSAYEQYF
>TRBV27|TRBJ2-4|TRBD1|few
TGTGCCAGCAGCTTCACAGGGGGCAGGGACATTCAGTACTTC
CASSFTGGRDIQYF
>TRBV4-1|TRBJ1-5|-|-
TGCGCCAGCAGCCACCTTATAGGGAATCAGCCCCAGCATTTT
CASSHLIGNQPQHF
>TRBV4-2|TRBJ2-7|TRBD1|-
TGTGCCAGCAGCCAAGACCCGGGGACAGGGTCCATCGAGCAGTACTTC
CASSQDPGTGSIEQYF
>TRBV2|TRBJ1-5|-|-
TGTGCCAGCAGTGATAAAGGGTATAGCAATCAGCCCCAGCATTTT
CASSDKGYSNQPQHF
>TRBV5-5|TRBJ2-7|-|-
TGTGCCAGCAGCTTGGGCACAGGGCGGATGGAGAAGCAGTACTTC
CASSLGTGRMEKQYF
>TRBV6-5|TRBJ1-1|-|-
TGTGCCAGCAGTTACTCTGGGGGACTCATGAACACTGAAGCTTTCTTT
CASSYSGGLMNTEAFF
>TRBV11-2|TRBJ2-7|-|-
TGTGCCAGCAGTTTGGAGGACTTCCTTTACTACGAGCAGTACTTC
CASSLEDFLYYEQYF
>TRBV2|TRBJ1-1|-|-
TGTGCCAGCAGCCGTTATCGAGGCGCTGAAGCTTTCTTT
CASSRYRGAEAFF
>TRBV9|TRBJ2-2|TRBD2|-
TGTGCCAGCAGCGCCTACGGACTAGCGGGGGGGCCCGGCGGGGAGCTGTTTTTT
CASSAYGLAGGPGGELFF
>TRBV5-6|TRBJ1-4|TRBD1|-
TGTGCCAGCAGTTCAACAGGGGAGGAAAAACTGTTTTTT
CASSSTGEEKLFF
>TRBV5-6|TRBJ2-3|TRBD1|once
TGTGCCAGCAGCTTGGTTTGGACAGGGGGCAGGGATACGCAGTATTTT
CASSLVWTGGRDTQYF
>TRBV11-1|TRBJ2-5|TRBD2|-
TGTGCCAGCAGCTATAGCGGGGGGGCCGGGGAGACCCAGTACTTC
CASSYSGGAGETQYF
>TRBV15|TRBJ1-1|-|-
TGTGCCACCAGCAGAAGCCGGGACACAGGAAACACTGAAGCTTTCTTT
CATSRSRDTGNTEAFF
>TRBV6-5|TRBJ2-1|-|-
TGTGCCAGCAGTTACGAGGGTTACGTGGGTGAGCAGTTCTTC
CASSYEGYVGEQFF
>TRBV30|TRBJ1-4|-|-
TGTGCCTGGAGTGTCCCTGACAGGTTAGGAGAAAAACTGTTTTTT
CAWSVPDRLGEKLFF
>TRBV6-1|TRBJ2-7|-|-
TGTGCCAGCAGTGAAGCGGTCCTGACTGTGACCTACGAGCAGTACTTC
CASSEAVLTVTYEQYF
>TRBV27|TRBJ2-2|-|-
TGTGCCAGCAGTGTTCTAGACACCGGGGAGCTGTTTTTT
CASSVLDTGELFF
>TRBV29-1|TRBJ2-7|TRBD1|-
TGCAGCGTTGAAGGGGGGACAGGGATCGACGAGCAGTACTTC
CSVEGGTGIDEQYF
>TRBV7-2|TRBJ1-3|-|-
TGTGCCAGCAGCCCGCAGAGGACGGGACCCTCTGGAAACACCATATATTTT
CASSPQRTGPSGNTIYF
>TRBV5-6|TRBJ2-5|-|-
TGTGCCAGCAGCTTGGAGTTTACAGAAGAGACCCAGTACTTC
CASSLEFTEETQYF